This T cell receptor (beta chain) was profiled in a study of cytomegalovirus exposure and HLA in healthy donors (dated by TCRdb to about 2017). In the study overall: According to an earlier analysis of a few hundred of the donors, 200 million or so T cells yielded 120 million or so unique TCR beta sequences and 276 Gb of sequence data. An early release covering roughly 600 HLA-typed donors comprised roughly 300 gigabases of sequencing data and approximately 80 million unique TCR sequences. Of the roughly 400 genotyped donors, about 84% fell in the genetic ancestry cluster associated with self-reported Caucasian donors. The aim of the study was to test whether cataloging public T cell receptors could identify signatures of past pathogen exposure. The study profiled the T cell repertoires of hundreds of subjects by immunosequencing and related them to cytomegalovirus serostatus. Along with the roughly 670-subject first cohort, a separate validation cohort of 120 different subjects was used. High-throughput TCR immunosequencing, statistical association of individual TCRs with disease status, and machine learning were combined to predict cytomegalovirus infection status. A later analysis re-analyzed previously published TCR beta repertoires from roughly 630 donors and added high-resolution HLA genotyping to study TCR occurrence patterns. Rather than drawing on any new phenotypic data, the later analysis identified candidate immune exposures from TCR beta sequences and the way those sequences occurred across donors. An earlier analysis of 587 of the donors used high-throughput TCR beta sequencing to judge whether each TCR beta V gene segment behaved as functional or pseudogenic. Donor age, sex, ethnicity and CMV serostatus were collected together with the repertoire data. A later genetic analysis used genome-wide SNP genotypes for about 55% of the 666 donors, treating that subset as a discovery cohort. All discovery cohort repertoires had been generated on a single sequencing platform. HLA typing covered class I and class II loci at four-digit resolution. Typing coverage differed by locus: A, B, C, DRB1 and DQB1 were typed in about 620-630 donors, DQA1 in about 500, DPA1 in nearly 610, and DPB1 in roughly 470. A handful of DR-DQ haplotypes were handled as single units for association and clustering because linkage in the cohort was strong. On average, around 240,000 unique TCR beta nucleotide sequences were sequenced per donor among fewer than 500 genotyped donors of the cohort, with roughly 18% of those sequences being non-productive.

Preparation of the library involved the immunoSEQ multiplex PCR assay. For the multiplex PCR, a mixture combining 60 forward primers for TCR Vbeta segments and 13 reverse primers for TCR Jbeta segments was used. A multiplex PCR assay on genomic DNA amplified the CDR3 region of rearranged TCR beta genes. On the Illumina HiSeq System, the amplified TCR beta libraries were sequenced as 87-base-pair reads. Regarding the original processing steps: A later analysis tallied roughly 80 million unique TCR beta chains across the 550 to 850 repertoires, and roughly 11 million of those chains were shared by two or more donors. To remove PCR and sequencing errors, raw reads were error-corrected and collapsed into unique sequences using a nearest-neighbor algorithm that merged closely related sequences. CDR3 sequences were aligned to IMGT reference sequences to assign V, D and J gene segments. For a sequence to be retained, a match of at least six nucleotides to both a V gene segment and a J gene segment was required. Rearrangements were called productive when the CDR3 lacked stop codons and stayed in frame with V and J; all others were non-productive. Following IMGT convention, CDR3 was defined as the stretch from the second conserved V-encoded cysteine up to the conserved J-encoded phenylalanine. In an earlier analysis of around 570 of the donors, sequences lacking an unambiguous match to a single V gene segment were excluded. An earlier analysis of several hundred of the donors called V segments functional above 56.7% productive rearrangements and segregating when the between-donor standard deviation exceeded 5%. A statistical classification framework was built to diagnose cytomegalovirus status from the catalog of TCR beta chain sequences. A later analysis assigned V and J genes by comparing TCR nucleotide sequences with IMGT/GENE-DB human TR gene sequences. A later analysis assigned CDR3 sequences and most-parsimonious VDJ recombination scenarios with the TCRdist pipeline. In a later analysis, every TCR beta chain was defined by the combination of its CDR3 amino acid sequence and its V-gene family, and reads without a unique V-gene family were dropped. In a later analysis, fewer than 600 highly shared, low-generation-probability nucleotide sequences were removed to address suspected cross-contamination and a sequencing artifact. In a later analysis, a clonal expansion index was calculated for each public chain from normalized within-repertoire ranks of inferred template counts. A later analysis computed generation probabilities with a VDJ recombination model fitted to out-of-frame rearrangements, and checked the results against IGoR. Hypergeometric tests were used in a later analysis to score TCR-TCR, TCR-HLA and TCR-CMV co-occurrence, with a repertoire-size bias correction applied to the TCR pairs. False discovery rates were estimated in a later analysis by permuting HLA or CMV assignments 20 times. In a later analysis, co-occurring TCRs were grouped using DBSCAN, with TCRdist sequence similarity added in when clustering inside HLA-allele-positive subsets. Co-occurrence clustering excluded repertoires with fewer than 30,000 or more than 120,000 public chains, plus five with anomalous nucleotide sharing. This is the immuneACCESS table as TCRdb keeps it, with only in-frame sequences that have V and J called. A part of the clones is gone; compared with another copy, unresolved V genes explain less than half, and the rest is unexplained. The DNA gave D and trimming, while V, J and clone size come from that table. This sample comprises approximately 71,000 clones, about two thirds of them detected only once. About 12% of the sample lies in the top ten.

In total, approximately 700 healthy bone marrow donors made up the cohort. At the time of sampling, all cohort members were nominally healthy, though unrecorded immune exposures were likely present. The donor tested CMV seropositive and was one of the 289 seropositive cohort members. A peripheral blood sample was collected from each donor, and TCR beta sequencing was performed on peripheral blood mononuclear cells. The Qiagen DNeasy Blood Extraction Kit was used to extract genomic DNA from the blood cell samples. The study at large found these results: Sequencing depth was assumed to be roughly uniform across donors in the presence/absence analyses, though that assumption may not hold. In vitro tests confirmed that a few of the cytomegalovirus-associated TCR beta chains recognize cytomegalovirus antigens. The sequencing pipeline was judged likely to have produced a cluster of highly shared sequence variants as a technical artifact. When HLA alleles, especially DR and DQ, strongly co-occurred, TCR associations were difficult to assign to individual alleles. A later analysis found that most CMV-associated TCR beta chains appeared HLA-restricted, with HLA associations seemingly driven largely by CMV exposure. At a false discovery rate of 0.05, a later analysis linked 16,000 or so TCR beta sequences to specific HLA alleles. According to a later analysis, parvovirus B19, influenza, CMV and Epstein-Barr virus appeared linked to several top co-occurrence clusters. Only TCR beta chains were sequenced in this cohort, and the absence of alpha or paired-chain data limited detectable features. According to the authors, the approach could potentially be generalized to other disease states and immunological phenotypes. A later analysis found that TCR association rates varied across HLA loci, with DRB1 alleles showing the most associated TCRs and HLA-C alleles the fewest. According to a later genetic analysis, donors in an Asian-associated ancestry cluster had fewer N-insertions in productive TCRs than the roughly 700-donor mean. Because counts were too low, roughly 18 rarely observed V segments, including chromosome 9 orphons, were left out of the earlier analysis of 587 of the donors. While some public TCRs were present in many individuals, most TCR sequences turned up only very rarely across donors. Because some donors lacked HLA typing at each locus, the association tests relied only on the typed subset. A further reported finding was that TCR beta sequences accurately predicted the HLA-A and HLA-B alleles for most subjects in the first cohort. The study listed approximately 150 TCR beta chains as associated with cytomegalovirus. In a later genetic analysis, a missense DCLRE1C variant was associated with V-gene and J-gene trimming of TCR beta chains, and the association was replicated in an independent cohort. Broadly in line with IMGT annotations, most TCR beta V segments showed up in productive rearrangements about 87% or about 30% of the time in an earlier analysis of 587 of the donors. CMV serostatus was the only immune exposure information available for the cohort. In both the original and validation cohorts, the classifier was reported to diagnose cytomegalovirus status with high specificity and sensitivity. In a later analysis, HLA-associated TCR beta chains were found to be more clonally expanded and to have lower generation probabilities than equally common non-associated chains. Linkage disequilibrium might explain the correlated functional status among segregating V segments, but an unknown experimental factor could not be excluded. The 87-base-pair reads could not distinguish some IMGT-functional V segments, including TRBV6-2 and TRBV6-3, so those segments were excluded.

Including the terminal cysteine and phenylalanine, the CDR3 comprises 14 residues. The DNA shown is the 42-base CDR3, in frame from base 1. From the germline V gene, CDR1 is SGDLS and CDR2 is YYNGEE. V and J are trimmed by 3 bases and 4 bases, and the gene matches miss 4 bases of the junction. Of note for this clone: This clone's antigen is unknown. There are no base qualities to consult, and no much larger clone falls within one base.

The chain is encoded by TRBV9 joined to TRBJ1-3; 7 bases in the junction line up with TRBD1. This receptor was identified in a woman in her forties in good health and CMV-seropositive. The specimen was PBMCs. Here the CDR3 is given as CASSAQGQGNTIYF. The nucleotide sequence reads TGTGCCAGCAGCGCACAGGGGCAAGGAAACACCATATATTTT.